The 10 T cell receptor beta chains in this list originate from one sample, sequenced in a study of T cells in Graves' hyperthyroidism and ophthalmopathy. RNA transcripts gave rise to amplified TCR beta CDR3 regions. The TCR CDR3 first-round RT-PCR relied on the HTBI primer set. TCRdb recomputed calls from the multiplex PCR reads with MiXCR, one row per CDR3 protein. The table includes nearly 750,000 distinct CDR3 sequences, under 45% detected once. Sample: blood. The receptors derive from a woman in her forties with Graves' hyperthyroidism.

The J gene is TRBJ1-5, the V gene TRBV6-5; D remains ambiguous. The CDR3 is 11 amino acids. The V end was cut by 8 bases, the J end by 7 bases, with 9 bases between. Germline assignment: CDR1 MNHEY and CDR2 SVGAGI. This CDR3 is CASLGTQPQHF. The CDR3 DNA sequence: TGTGCCAGCCTCGGTACGCAGCCCCAGCATTTT.

Remarks on this clonotype: A read error is possible here, since a much larger clone lies one base away. The chain is built from TRBV20-1 and TRBJ1-5, with 7 bases lining up with TRBD1. The CDR3 runs 14 residues. The V and J ends lost 3 bases and 6 bases, in that order; junction bases with no gene match: 8. CDR1 and CDR2 (germline): DFQATT, SNEGSKA (reference sequence). CDR3 in DNA: TGCAGTGCTAGGGAAAGGGGGCCTGGTCAGCCCCAGCATTTT. It translates to CSARERGPGQPQHF.

The gene calls are TRBV7-2 and TRBJ1-4; D ambiguous. The V end lost 1 base, the J end lost 3 bases, and 9 bases lay between the germline ends. Per the germline V gene, CDR1 is SGHTA and CDR2 is FQGNSA. The CDR3 is 15 amino acids. DNA for the CDR3: TGTGCCAGCAGCTTAGGCTGGGGATCTAATGAAAAACTGTTTTTT. Its translation: CASSLGWGSNEKLFF.

The sample holds many counts of this clonotype. This rearrangement joins TRBV13 to TRBJ1-2; D call uncertain. This CDR3 contains 17 residues. V was trimmed by 2 bases and J by 3 bases, leaving 19 bases between them. Germline values: CDR1 PRHDT, CDR2 FYEKMQ (reference sequence). The CDR3: CASSLSTSPTAYYGYTF. The CDR3 bases are TGTGCCAGCAGCTTATCAACCTCCCCGACCGCATACTATGGCTACACCTTC.

In this sample, this clonotype turned up many times. The chain employs TRBV6-5 and TRBJ2-5, with 7 bases matching TRBD2. The CDR3 extends over 15 amino acids. Germline V gives CDR1 MNHEY, CDR2 SVGAGI. Losses at the gene ends were 4 bases for V and 3 bases for J; bases not matched to a gene: 8. The CDR3 region is CASSSTTSAKETQYF. The DNA of the CDR3 is TGTGCCAGCAGTTCCACCACTAGCGCGAAAGAGACCCAGTACTTC.

This clonotype occurred a few times. V gene TRBV10-3 combines with J gene TRBJ1-1, with D possibly being TRBD1 (6 bases). The CDR3 has 15 residues. Germline CDR1 reads ENHRY; CDR2 reads SYGVKD. V was cut by 2 bases and J by 1 base, with 11 bases left in between. DNA of the CDR3: TGTGCCATCAGTGAGGCCAGGGGCGAGAACACTGAAGCTTTCTTT. Translating gives CAISEARGENTEAFF.

This clonotype was seen more than once but under ten times. The chain is built from TRBV20-1 and TRBJ1-1, with 7 bases fitting TRBD1. Germline values: CDR1 DFQATT, CDR2 SNEGSKA (reference sequence). The CDR3 runs to 14 residues. The junction had 2 bases not matched to a gene; V was cut back by 1 base and J by 0 bases. In DNA form, the CDR3 reads TGCAGTGCTAGAGTGAGGGGGCTGAACACTGAAGCTTTCTTT. Its protein is CSARVRGLNTEAFF.

The chain couples TRBV10-3 to TRBJ1-5; D is uncertain. The germline gives CDR1 ENHRY, CDR2 SYGVKD. V was cut by 10 bases and J by 5 bases, with 15 bases left in between. This CDR3 contains 13 residues. The CDR3 is CATRSGNYQPQHF. The CDR3 DNA sequence: TGTGCCACTCGTTCGGGGAATTATCAGCCCCAGCATTTT.

The chain has TRBV15 and TRBJ1-2; TRBD1 is a possible D gene (6 bases). The CDR3 spans 14 residues. Trimming cost V 1 base and J 5 bases, with 11 bases left between them. Germline-derived CDR1 and CDR2 are LNHNV and YYDKDF (reference sequence). The CDR3 DNA sequence: TGTGCCACCAGCAGAGGCCGGACAGTGTATGGCTACACCTTC. This codes for CATSRGRTVYGYTF.

The gene calls are TRBV5-1 and TRBJ2-7; D is ambiguous. Trimming stripped 2 bases from V and 3 bases from J, with 9 bases between. CDR3 length: 13 amino acids. Germline assignment: CDR1 SGHRS and CDR2 YFSETQ. CDR3 in amino acids: CASSLLERYEQYF. The CDR3 DNA sequence: TGCGCCAGCAGCTTACTGGAACGCTACGAGCAGTACTTC. Combining the CDR3 with reference TRBV5-1 and TRBJ2-7 gives the whole variable domain KAGVTQTPRYLIKTRGQQVTLSCSPISGHRSVSWYQQTPGQGLQFLFEYFSETQRNKGNFPGRFSGRQFSNSRSEMNVSTLELGDSALYLCASSLLERYEQYFGPGTRLTVT.